Listed here are 20 T cell receptor beta chains from one sample, sequenced in a study of T cells after yellow fever vaccination. TCRdb reprocessed the 5' RACE reads via MiXCR and lists one record per CDR3 protein. The sample contains fewer than 450,000 distinct CDR3 sequences, 9.5% to 13% of which appear only once. The specimen comprised PBMCs, sampled on the day of the first yellow fever vaccination. These receptors were taken from a man aged 18 to 30 who received the YFV17D yellow fever vaccine.

There are many counts of this clonotype. The chain combines TRBV18 with TRBJ2-5, with D possibly matching TRBD2 (5 bases). V lost 8 bases, J lost 1 base, and 11 bases lay in between. The CDR3 contains 13 residues. The germline gives CDR1 KGHSH, CDR2 LQKENI. In DNA, the CDR3 is TGTGCCAGCAGTCCCGGACTCCAAGAGACCCAGTACTTC. It is translated as CASSPGLQETQYF.

This clonotype occurred a few times. CDR3 DNA: TGTGCCAGCAGTGAAGCGGGGGGGCGGGTCAATGAGCAGTTCTTC. Translated: CASSEAGGRVNEQFF. This sequence joins TRBV2 and TRBJ2-1, with D maybe TRBD2 (7 bases). The germline V and J ends were trimmed by 0 bases and 6 bases, with 12 bases remaining between them. The CDR3 length is 15 residues. The germline V gene encodes CDR1 SNHLY and CDR2 FYNNEI.

This clonotype was counted only a few times. The CDR3 loop is CASSSRGQAAGNTIYF. CDR3 sequence (DNA): TGTGCCAGCAGCTCCCGTGGGCAGGCTGCCGGAAACACCATATATTTT. The chain couples TRBV5-6 to TRBJ1-3; D is uncertain. The germline V gene encodes CDR1 SGHDT and CDR2 YYEEEE. Trimming took 3 bases from V and 4 from J, leaving 17 bases between them. CDR3 size: 16 residues.

This clonotype was picked up a small number of times. The rearrangement uses TRBV23-1 and TRBJ2-5; TRBD1 is a possible D gene (5 bases). TRBV23-1 is given ORF status, its function remaining uncertain. Trimming removed 2 bases at V and 7 bases at J, with 8 bases between. This CDR3 comprises 12 residues. DNA of the CDR3: TGCGCCAGCAGTCAAATAAGGGGGACCCAGTACTTC. Its translation is CASSQIRGTQYF.

This clonotype was observed at least ten times. The J gene is TRBJ1-2, the V gene TRBV12-3 or TRBV12-4, with a possible D match to TRBD1 (5 bases). Trimming shortened V by 7 bases and J by 4 bases, and 13 bases separated the two germline ends. CDR3 length equals 13 residues. The CDR3 region has the DNA TGTGCCAGCACCCTGGGGGTCCTCTATGGCTACACCTTC. Its translation is CASTLGVLYGYTF.

The genes are TRBV2 and TRBJ2-7; 8 bases fit TRBD1. Trimming at V came to 11 bases and at J to 2 bases, leaving 5 bases not matched to a gene. The CDR3 is 12 amino acids. In germline, CDR1 is SNHLY, CDR2 FYNNEI. CDR3 in DNA: TGTGCCGGCGGACAGGGAACCTACGAGCAGTACTTC. Its protein is CAGGQGTYEQYF.

This clonotype was counted only a few times. This chain uses TRBV20-1 with TRBJ1-1; 8 bases match TRBD1. Germline lookup yields CDR1 DFQATT and CDR2 SNEGSKA (reference sequence). V dropped 6 bases and J dropped 5; count of bases not matched to a gene: 14. The CDR3 has 15 amino acids. CDR3 nucleotides: TGCAGTGCCCCCGCCCTCGGACAGGGCGAGACTGAAGCTTTCTTT. Its protein product is CSAPALGQGETEAFF.

Only one count was recorded for this clonotype. The chain carries TRBV9 and TRBJ2-1; 9 positions match TRBD2. This CDR3 spans 16 amino acids. The J segment lost 4 bases and the V segment lost 4 bases, leaving 9 bases of the junction unmatched. Germline values: CDR1 SGDLS, CDR2 YYNGEE. CDR3 sequence (DNA): TGTGCCAGCAGCCCCCGGGGCGGGGGGGCTTACAATGAGCAGTTCTTC. It yields the protein CASSPRGGGAYNEQFF.

In its sample, this clonotype was seen many times. The J gene is TRBJ2-3, the V gene TRBV12-3 or TRBV12-4, with 11 bases aligning to TRBD2. This CDR3 spans 15 amino acids. V shed 5 bases, J shed 5 bases, and the junction held 6 bases outside the gene matches. The CDR3 is CASSPNSGGVDTQYF. CDR3 bases: TGTGCCAGCAGTCCCAATAGCGGGGGGGTAGATACGCAGTATTTT.

This clonotype was picked up many times. Germline and junction disagree at one end, which may indicate a read error. The J gene is TRBJ2-5, the V gene TRBV4-1; D may be TRBD2 (5 bases). Germline V gives CDR1 MGHRA, CDR2 YSYEKL. CDR3 length: 14 residues. This CDR3 is CASSQDREERGFFF. DNA for the CDR3: TGCGCCAGCAGCCAAGATCGGGAAGAGAGAGGTTTTTTCTTC.

V is TRBV20-1 and J is TRBJ2-1; D might be TRBD2 (7 bases). V dropped 0 bases and J dropped 8 bases, with 11 bases sitting between them. There are 13 residues in the CDR3. CDR1 and CDR2 (germline): DFQATT, SNEGSKA (reference sequence). The CDR3 nucleotides are TGCAGTGCTAGAGATTCGGGGGGCGATGAGCAGTTCTTC. It specifies CSARDSGGDEQFF.

This clonotype was seen a few times. The rearrangement joins TRBV6-5 to TRBJ2-1; D assignment may be TRBD1 or TRBD2 (6 bases each). CDR1 is MNHEY, CDR2 SVGAGI, per germline. Trimming removed 0 bases from V and 9 bases from J, with 21 bases in between. CDR3 length: 17 residues. The CDR3 protein is CASSYSMGGLSRGEQFF. The CDR3 DNA is TGTGCCAGCAGTTACTCGATGGGGGGCCTCTCGAGGGGTGAGCAGTTCTTC.

This clonotype occurred a few times. The chain has TRBV6-2 or TRBV6-3 and TRBJ1-1; no clear D. The CDR3 loop spans 13 amino acids. Germline assignment: CDR1 MNHEY and CDR2 SVGEGT. V dropped 8 bases and J dropped 2 bases, with 12 bases sitting between them. CDR3 in amino acids: CASGESPNTEAFF. Here the CDR3 DNA reads TGTGCCAGCGGTGAGAGTCCAAACACTGAAGCTTTCTTT.

The rearrangement uses TRBV9 and TRBJ1-5; D may be TRBD1 (6 bases). Trimming removed 0 bases at V and 1 base at J, with 17 bases between. This CDR3 is built from 18 residues. Germline CDR1 is SGDLS and CDR2 is YYNGEE. The CDR3 coding sequence is TGTGCCAGCAGCGTAGGGACCTCTACCGGGGGCAGCAATCAGCCCCAGCATTTT. Amino acids: CASSVGTSTGGSNQPQHF.

This clonotype was observed a few times. V and J are TRBV7-2 and TRBJ2-5; unclear D gene. The CDR3 is made up of 15 amino acids. Deletions cut 4 bases from V and 5 bases from J, with 17 bases between. Per the germline V gene, CDR1 is SGHTA and CDR2 is FQGNSA. This CDR3 is CASSYSISQGETQYF. The CDR3 DNA is TGTGCCAGCAGCTATTCTATCTCCCAAGGGGAGACCCAGTACTTC.

V is TRBV4-3 and J is TRBJ2-1, with D possibly TRBD1 on 6 matching bases. The germline V gene encodes CDR1 LGHNA and CDR2 YSLEER. The CDR3 runs to 15 residues. The V and J ends lost 4 bases and 6 bases respectively, with 16 bases between them. The CDR3 DNA reads TGCGCCAGCAGCCTTGACAGGATTCGGGTCAATGAGCAGTTCTTC. Translating it yields CASSLDRIRVNEQFF.

This clonotype came up many times. The rearrangement joins TRBV4-2 to TRBJ2-5; D possibly uses TRBD1 or TRBD2 (5 bases each). The V gene's germline CDR1 is LGHNA and CDR2 YNFKEQ. The CDR3 length is 14 residues. The V and J ends lost 3 bases and 4 bases respectively, with 12 bases between them. The CDR3 here is CASSQGDVLETQYF. The DNA of the CDR3 is TGTGCCAGCAGCCAGGGGGACGTTTTAGAGACCCAGTACTTC.

V and J are TRBV4-1 and TRBJ2-7; tentatively, D is TRBD2 (6 bases). CDR3 length: 15 amino acids. Germline V gene sequence: CDR1 MGHRA, CDR2 YSYEKL. Trimming shortened V by 1 base and J by 6 bases, and 16 bases separated the two germline ends. In nucleotides, the CDR3 is TGCGCCAGCAGCCAAGTGGAGGGATCCCATGGCGAGCAGTACTTC. This sequence encodes CASSQVEGSHGEQYF.

This clonotype has a handful of counts. The gene calls are TRBV7-9 and TRBJ1-2; D not certain. The CDR3 sequence is 15 residues long. Germline CDR1 is SEHNR and CDR2 is FQNEAQ (reference sequence). The germline V and J ends were trimmed by 5 bases and 8 bases, with 21 bases remaining between them. CDR3 region: CASSKDGFGVEGYTF. CDR3 nucleotide sequence: TGTGCCAGCAGCAAAGACGGGTTCGGGGTGGAAGGCTACACCTTC.

This clonotype turned up a few times. This chain connects TRBV9 to TRBJ1-6; D is unresolved. The V end was cut by 0 bases, the J end by 8 bases, with 21 bases between. CDR3 length: 18 residues. Germline values: CDR1 SGDLS, CDR2 YYNGEE. The CDR3 nucleotides read TGTGCCAGCAGCGTAGCTTCCCCCTCTGGGGATGGGGATTCACCCCTCCACTTT. Amino acid sequence: CASSVASPSGDGDSPLHF. The whole variable domain, remainder taken from reference TRBV9 and TRBJ1-6, is DSGVTQTPKHLITATGQRVTLRCSPRSGDLSVYWYQQSLDQGLQFLIQYYNGEERAKGNILERFSAQQFPDLHSELNLSSLELGDSALYFCASSVASPSGDGDSPLHFGNGTRLTVT.